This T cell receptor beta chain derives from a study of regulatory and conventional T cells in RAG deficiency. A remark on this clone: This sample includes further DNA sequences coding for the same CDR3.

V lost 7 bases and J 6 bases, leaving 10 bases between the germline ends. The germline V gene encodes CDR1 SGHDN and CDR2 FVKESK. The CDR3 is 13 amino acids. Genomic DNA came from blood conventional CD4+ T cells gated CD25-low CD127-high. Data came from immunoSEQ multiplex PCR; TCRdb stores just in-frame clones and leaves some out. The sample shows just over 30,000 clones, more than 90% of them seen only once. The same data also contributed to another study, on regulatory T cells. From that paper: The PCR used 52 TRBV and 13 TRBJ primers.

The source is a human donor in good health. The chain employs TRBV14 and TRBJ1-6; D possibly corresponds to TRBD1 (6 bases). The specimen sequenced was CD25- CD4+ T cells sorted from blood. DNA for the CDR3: TGTGCCAGCACCGGACAGTTTAATTCACCCCTCCACTTT. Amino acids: CASTGQFNSPLHF.